Listed below are T cell receptor beta chains from one sample, sequenced in a study of vaccination and CD4 T cells after COVID-19. No cognate antigen is known for these TCRs. One entry per CDR3 protein results from TCRdb running MiXCR on the PCR reads. This table holds 9,100 or so distinct CDR3 sequences, around 23% found once. Sequenced input: cultured CD4+ T cells from blood. These TCRs come from a human donor with COVID-19. Each CDR3 is given with its conserved first and last residue. The order of the fields is CDR3 length, clone size, D gene, V gene, J gene, CDR3 protein, CDR3 DNA. D genes are given only for firm matches. Some rows mark clone size as missing; the rest say once, few, many or name a class of expanded clone.

14	-	-	TRBV5-3	TRBJ2-5	CARPSLTIQETQYF	TGTGCCAGACCTTCCCTAACAATCCAAGAGACCCAGTACTTC
15	few	-	TRBV20-1	TRBJ2-3	CSAREARTRTDTQYF	TGCAGTGCTAGAGAAGCGAGGACTCGCACAGATACGCAGTATTTT
13	few	-	TRBV7-2	TRBJ1-1	CASSLRSHPEAFF	TGTGCCAGCAGCTTAAGGTCCCACCCTGAAGCTTTCTTT
18	-	TRBD2	TRBV6-1	TRBJ2-1	CASSTSGGAVSNYNEQFF	TGTGCCAGCTCGACTAGCGGGGGGGCAGTCTCAAACTACAATGAGCAGTTCTTC
14	-	-	TRBV12-3/TRBV12-4	TRBJ2-3	CASSFDRPTDTQYF	TGTGCCAGCAGTTTCGACAGACCCACAGATACGCAGTATTTT
15	few	-	TRBV11-2	TRBJ2-2	CASTAQGLGIGELFF	TGTGCCAGCACCGCCCAGGGACTGGGCATCGGGGAGCTGTTTTTT
18	few	-	TRBV27	TRBJ1-4	CASSFPDSPLSHNEKLFF	TGTGCCAGCAGTTTTCCGGACAGCCCCCTCAGCCACAATGAAAAACTGTTTTTT
14	-	-	TRBV5-6	TRBJ2-3	CASSLGQATDTQYF	TGTGCCAGCAGCTTGGGCCAAGCCACAGATACGCAGTATTTT
14	-	TRBD1	TRBV10-2	TRBJ1-2	CASSQPDREYGYTF	TGCGCCAGCAGTCAACCCGACAGGGAATATGGCTACACCTTC
17	few	TRBD1	TRBV19	TRBJ1-5	CASSMGAGGPSNQPQHF	TGTGCCAGTAGTATGGGGGCAGGGGGCCCTAGCAATCAGCCCCAGCATTTT
14	-	-	TRBV10-3	TRBJ2-3	CAISEWSRTDTQYF	TGTGCCATCAGTGAGTGGAGCCGGACAGATACGCAGTATTTT
12	few	-	TRBV6-1	TRBJ1-1	CASSFLGTEAFF	TGTGCCAGCAGCTTCCTTGGCACTGAAGCTTTCTTT
15	medium-sized	-	TRBV15	TRBJ1-5	CATSRDKRGRQPQHF	TGTGCCACCAGCAGAGATAAGAGGGGACGACAGCCCCAGCATTTT
14	-	-	TRBV12-3/TRBV12-4	TRBJ1-1	CASSLGEMNTEAFF	TGTGCCAGCAGTTTAGGGGAAATGAACACTGAAGCTTTCTTT
13	-	-	TRBV29-1	TRBJ1-2	CSVAGTALYGYTF	TGCAGCGTCGCCGGGACGGCCCTTTATGGCTACACCTTC